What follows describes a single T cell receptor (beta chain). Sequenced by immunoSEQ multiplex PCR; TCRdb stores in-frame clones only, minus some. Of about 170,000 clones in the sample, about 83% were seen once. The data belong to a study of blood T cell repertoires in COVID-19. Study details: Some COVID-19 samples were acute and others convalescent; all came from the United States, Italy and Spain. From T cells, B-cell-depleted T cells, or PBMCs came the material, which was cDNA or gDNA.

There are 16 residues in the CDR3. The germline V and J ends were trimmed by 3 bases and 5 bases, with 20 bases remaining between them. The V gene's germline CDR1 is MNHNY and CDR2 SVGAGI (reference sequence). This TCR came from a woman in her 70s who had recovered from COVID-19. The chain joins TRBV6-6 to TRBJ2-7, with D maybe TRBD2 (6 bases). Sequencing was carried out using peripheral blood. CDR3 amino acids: CASSYVGGDKVNEQYF. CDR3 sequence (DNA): TGTGCCAGCAGTTATGTGGGGGGAGATAAGGTCAACGAGCAGTACTTC.